A few counts support the clone carrying this T cell receptor beta chain. The antigen is unknown. Germline loops: CDR1 MDHEN, CDR2 SYDVKM. This CDR3 contains 13 residues. V was pared by 8 bases and J by 8 bases, with 9 bases of the junction left unmatched. The sample is drawn from a study of PD-1 blockade in mismatch repair-deficient tumors. Repertoires were generated with immunoSEQ multiplex PCR, while TCRdb's copy carries only in-frame clones and drops some. This table has around 15,000 clones, approximately 84% appearing once. Regarding the study as a whole: Approximately 130 unique blood TCRs came from expansion to three of seven peptides.

Time point defined: 10-day in vitro stimulation with candidate neoantigen peptide 5. The clonotype originates from an adult with mismatch repair-deficient cancer. The sequencing used cells cultured in vitro, collected from a patient treated with pembrolizumab. This chain uses TRBV28 with TRBJ1-2; TRBD1 aligns across 9 bases. CDR3 DNA: TGTGCCAGCCATGGGACAGGGCTGGGCGGCTACACCTTC. It encodes CASHGTGLGGYTF.